A single sample is the source of the 9 T cell receptor beta chains below, sequenced in a study of cytomegalovirus exposure and HLA in healthy donors. The PCR had 60 Vbeta and 13 Jbeta primers. Method: immunoSEQ multiplex PCR; TCRdb's copy keeps in-frame clones and lacks some. In the table there are 120,000 or so clones, 70% to 80% of which are singletons. The sample comprised PBMCs. The receptor source for this set is a man aged 25 to 40 in good health and CMV-seronegative.

This clone showed up just once. The V call is TRBV4-1, the J call TRBJ1-4, with 10 bases lining up with TRBD1. The CDR3 runs to 15 residues. V was clipped by 1 base and J by 12 bases; unmatched bases: 8. CDR1 and CDR2 (germline): MGHRA, YSYEKL. CDR3: CASSQGSGTGDELFF. In nucleotides, the CDR3 is TGCGCCAGCAGCCAAGGTTCCGGGACAGGGGATGAACTGTTTTTT.

V gene TRBV7-2 combines with J gene TRBJ2-1; TRBD2 aligns across 8 bases. This CDR3 has 15 residues. CDR1 is SGHTA and CDR2 is FQGNSA in the germline V gene. The V segment lost 3 bases and the J segment 4 bases; nucleotides outside the gene matches: 5. The CDR3 reads CASSFSGGRYNEQFF. Here the CDR3 DNA reads TGTGCCAGCAGCTTCAGCGGGGGTCGATACAATGAGCAGTTCTTC.

The gene calls are TRBV7-3 and TRBJ2-6; D call uncertain. The CDR3 loop spans 13 amino acids. CDR1 and CDR2 (germline): SGHTA, FQGTGA. V was clipped by 6 bases and J by 4 bases, with 7 bases between them. Written as DNA, the CDR3 is TGTGCCAGCAGGTCTCGGGGGGCCAACGTCCTGACTTTC. It translates to CASRSRGANVLTF.

This clone has more than one count but fewer than ten. The genes are TRBV19 and TRBJ1-5; the match to TRBD1 covers 9 bases. Germline V gene lookup returns CDR1 LNHDA and CDR2 SQIVND (reference sequence). V was pared by 3 bases and J by 9 bases, with 9 bases of the junction left unmatched. The CDR3 is made up of 15 amino acids. The CDR3 protein is CASSIIRDRVSPQHF. The CDR3 nucleotides read TGTGCCAGTAGTATTATCCGGGACAGGGTCTCGCCCCAGCATTTT.

This chain links TRBV27 with TRBJ2-1; TRBD2 might be the D (5 bases). V lost 4 bases to trimming and J lost 1 base, with 11 bases between them. The germline gives CDR1 MNHEY, CDR2 SMNVEV (reference sequence). The CDR3 sequence is 15 residues long. The CDR3 nucleotides read TGTGCCAGCAGTTCCCAGTGGGAGTCCTACAATGAGCAGTTCTTC. It encodes CASSSQWESYNEQFF.

V is TRBV5-4 and J is TRBJ1-4; 7 nucleotides line up with TRBD1. The CDR3 has 15 amino acids. With V trimmed by 4 bases and J by 8 bases, 11 bases remained unmatched. CDR1 and CDR2 from the germline V gene are SGHNT and YYREEE (reference sequence). CDR3 DNA sequence: TGTGCCAGCAGCCGAAAGGGACAGAGGGAAGAAAAACTGTTTTTT. This translates into CASSRKGQREEKLFF. Full variable domain (outside the CDR3, taken from reference TRBV5-4 and TRBJ1-4): ETGVTQSPTHLIKTRGQQVTLRCSSQSGHNTVSWYQQALGQGPQFIFQYYREEENGRGNFPPRFSGLQFPNYSSELNVNALELDDSALYLCASSRKGQREEKLFFGSGTQLSVL.

The rearrangement joins TRBV5-1 to TRBJ2-2; the D is unclear. The CDR3 sequence is 14 residues long. Trimming cost V 5 bases and J 4 bases, with 12 bases left between them. Germline V lookup: CDR1 SGHRS, CDR2 YFSETQ. The CDR3 reads CASRPERTTGELFF. CDR3 coding DNA: TGCGCCAGCAGGCCAGAAAGAACCACCGGGGAGCTGTTTTTT.

The chain uses TRBV25-1 and TRBJ1-4; D is possibly TRBD1 (5 bases). Germline V CDR1 and CDR2: MGHDK, SYGVNS. The CDR3 is 15 amino acids. V was shortened by 1 base and J by 5 bases, with 11 bases between the two germline ends. The CDR3 here is CASSEWGSLNEKLFF. In DNA, the CDR3 is TGTGCCAGCAGTGAATGGGGCAGTCTAAATGAAAAACTGTTTTTT. Full variable domain (outside the CDR3, taken from reference TRBV25-1 and TRBJ1-4): EADIYQTPRYLVIGTGKKITLECSQTMGHDKMYWYQQDPGMELHLIHYSYGVNSTEKGDLSSESTVSRIRTEHFPLTLESARPSHTSQYLCASSEWGSLNEKLFFGSGTQLSVL.

The chain recombines TRBV6-6 with TRBJ2-7, with D tentatively TRBD2 (6 bases). Germline CDR1 MNHNY, CDR2 SVGAGI (reference sequence). The CDR3 has 14 residues. V lost 5 bases, J lost 3 bases, and 14 bases lay in between. This CDR3 is CASSPDGEDYEQYF. The CDR3 DNA follows: TGTGCCAGCAGTCCCGATGGGGAGGACTACGAGCAGTACTTC.